This T cell receptor beta chain was obtained from a study of shared clonotypes between healthy human individuals. Study background: There were three CD4 naive, three CD4 memory, two CD8 naive and one CD8 memory plates per donor.

The germline V gene has CDR1 LGHNA and CDR2 YSLEER. This CDR3 has 14 residues. Trimming removed 1 base at V and 2 bases at J, with 7 bases between. CD45RO-negative, CCR7-selected cells formed the naive CD8 fraction, which excluded terminally differentiated effector memory CD45RA+ cells. Authors' analysis steps: ImmunoSEQ supplied junction-only sequences lacking quality scores, so filtering was different. Sequencing was performed with immunoSEQ multiplex PCR; in TCRdb, only in-frame clones are kept and a portion is missing. The V and J calls and clone size come from that table; D and trimming were worked out from the DNA. The sample carries 1.5 million to 2.5 million clones, around 96% recorded once.

The rearrangement links TRBV4-3 to TRBJ2-3; the D is unclear. This sequence was found in a man aged 18 to 29 in good health. The sequenced sample consisted of naive CD8+ T cells sorted from blood. The CDR3 is CASSQGWITDTQYF. In DNA, the CDR3 is TGCGCCAGCAGCCAAGGTTGGATCACAGATACGCAGTATTTT.